The T cell receptor beta chain described here comes from a study of T cell clonality in common variable immunodeficiency. Generated by immunoSEQ multiplex PCR, the TCRdb table keeps only in-frame clones and is missing some. The sample has more than 55,000 clones, none seen only once. CDR1 is SGHRS, CDR2 YFSETQ, per germline. The ends were cut back, 0 bases at V and 1 base at J, with 7 bases in the middle. This CDR3 is 14 amino acids long. Whole-study findings and limits: The cause of increased CVID clonality remains unclear without subpopulation sequencing. Patient heterogeneity in the CVID cohort limited correlations between repertoire features and clinical complications.

This clone was recorded many times. The antigen remains unidentified. Coverage ceases 3 residues before the CDR3 finishes, and the germline J gene fills in the end. This chain uses TRBV5-1 with TRBJ1-1; D call uncertain. This TCR came from a person aged 18-70 years in good health. The sequencing input was peripheral blood mononuclear cells. The sequenced part of the CDR3 DNA is TGCGCCAGCAGCTTGGAGGGCAGGAACACTGAA. Translation gives CASSLEGRNTE. The complete CDR3 reads CASSLEGRNTEAFF.